Listed below are T cell receptor beta chains from one sample, sequenced in a study of T cell repertoires in cytomegalovirus infection. TCRdb reprocessed the reads with MiXCR, giving one entry per CDR3 protein. The sample holds roughly 760,000 distinct CDR3 sequences, 35% to 45% seen once. The sample was PBMCs. The receptors originated from a human donor in good health (CMV status not recorded). Some clones in this sample may be carry-over from other donors' samples. The CDR3 runs from the conserved cysteine through the conserved F or W. Fields, in order: J gene, clone size, D gene, V gene, CDR3 DNA, CDR3 protein. The D gene is left open where the match is weak. Expanded clones get a size class; other rows say once, few or many, or leave the size out.

j_call: TRBJ2-3
clone_size: .
d_call: TRBD2
v_call: TRBV28
cdr3_nt: TGTGCCAGCAGCCCCCTTAGCGGGAGGGTCCTAGATACGCAGTATTTT
cdr3_aa: CASSPLSGRVLDTQYF

j_call: TRBJ2-5
clone_size: .
d_call: TRBD1
v_call: TRBV6-5
cdr3_nt: TGTGCCAGCAGACCCCCGGGGACAGGGCGACAAGAGACCCAGTACTTC
cdr3_aa: CASRPPGTGRQETQYF

j_call: TRBJ2-2
clone_size: few
d_call: .
v_call: TRBV12-3/TRBV12-4
cdr3_nt: TGTGCCAGCAGTCCAGGCGGGGCGGTCACCGGGGAGCTGTTTTTT
cdr3_aa: CASSPGGAVTGELFF

j_call: TRBJ1-4
clone_size: .
d_call: .
v_call: TRBV6-5
cdr3_nt: TGTGCCAGCAGCAAACCAGGGGTTGAAAAACTGTTTTTT
cdr3_aa: CASSKPGVEKLFF

j_call: TRBJ2-2
clone_size: .
d_call: .
v_call: TRBV5-1
cdr3_nt: TGCGCCAGCAGGCGGCGGGGCACGAACACCGGGGAGCTGTTTTTT
cdr3_aa: CASRRRGTNTGELFF

j_call: TRBJ1-5
clone_size: .
d_call: .
v_call: TRBV7-2
cdr3_nt: TGTGCCAGCAGCCAACAACCTAGCACTCAGCCCCAGCATTTC
cdr3_aa: CASSQQPSTQPQHF

j_call: TRBJ1-5
clone_size: .
d_call: .
v_call: TRBV6-6
cdr3_nt: TGTGCCAGCAGTTACGCAAGTCGTCTGCCCCAGCATTTT
cdr3_aa: CASSYASRLPQHF

j_call: TRBJ2-7
clone_size: .
d_call: .
v_call: TRBV7-2
cdr3_nt: TGTGCCAGCAGCTCGCCCAGGGGGGACTACAAGCAGTACTTC
cdr3_aa: CASSSPRGDYKQYF

j_call: TRBJ2-1
clone_size: .
d_call: .
v_call: TRBV7-9
cdr3_nt: TGTGCCAGCAGCCCCGAGTCTGAGCAGTTCTTC
cdr3_aa: CASSPESEQFF

j_call: TRBJ1-4
clone_size: .
d_call: .
v_call: TRBV28
cdr3_nt: TGTGCCAGCAGTTTCGTACAGGGAAGTGATGAAAAACTGTTTTTT
cdr3_aa: CASSFVQGSDEKLFF

j_call: TRBJ2-1
clone_size: .
d_call: TRBD1
v_call: TRBV19
cdr3_nt: TGTGCCAGTAGTGGACGGACAGGAGAAAACAATGAGCAGTTCTTC
cdr3_aa: CASSGRTGENNEQFF

j_call: TRBJ2-3
clone_size: .
d_call: .
v_call: TRBV28
cdr3_nt: TGTGCCAGCAGCCCGACGTGGGGGGCTCTGGCAGATACGCAGTATTTT
cdr3_aa: CASSPTWGALADTQYF

j_call: TRBJ2-1
clone_size: .
d_call: .
v_call: TRBV6-2/TRBV6-3
cdr3_nt: TGTGCCAGCAGACCTGGGACCAACTACAATGAGCAGTTCTTC
cdr3_aa: CASRPGTNYNEQFF

j_call: TRBJ1-1
clone_size: .
d_call: TRBD1
v_call: TRBV28
cdr3_nt: TGTGCCAGCAGTTTAAGTGTTAGAGGGACAGTAAACACTGAAGCTTTCTTT
cdr3_aa: CASSLSVRGTVNTEAFF

j_call: TRBJ2-3
clone_size: .
d_call: .
v_call: TRBV28
cdr3_nt: TGTGCCAGCAGTTTAAGGCAGGGGATCACAGATACGCAGTATTTT
cdr3_aa: CASSLRQGITDTQYF